These T cell receptor beta chains were read from a single sample in a study. MiXCR was run by TCRdb on the 5' RACE reads, yielding one entry per CDR3 protein. The sample holds 8,500 to 9,500 distinct CDR3 sequences; 60% are singletons and the top ten take 6.2%. Source material: tumor-infiltrating memory CD4+ T cells sorted from the breast tumor. These receptor sequences come from a female donor with breast cancer. CDR3s include the opening cysteine and the closing phenylalanine or tryptophan. D genes are given only for firm matches. Some rows have no size entry. The others give once, few or many, or a class for an expanded clone.

D gene: TRBD2
J gene: TRBJ2-3
V gene: TRBV20-1
clone size: .
CDR3 DNA: TGCAGTGCTTTCGGGAGCGGGGGGACGACAGATACGCAGTATTTT
CDR3 protein: CSAFGSGGTTDTQYF

D gene: TRBD1
J gene: TRBJ1-2
V gene: TRBV7-2
clone size: .
CDR3 DNA: TGTGCCAGCAGTGTCAAGGGGGCCTATGGCTACACCTTC
CDR3 protein: CASSVKGAYGYTF

D gene: TRBD2
J gene: TRBJ2-7
V gene: TRBV18
clone size: .
CDR3 DNA: TGTGCCAGCTCTCTAACGCGGGAGGCCCACGAGCAGTACTTC
CDR3 protein: CASSLTREAHEQYF

D gene: TRBD1
J gene: TRBJ2-7
V gene: TRBV20-1
clone size: .
CDR3 DNA: TGCAGTGCCAACCGGGACAGTGCCCACGAGCAGTACTTC
CDR3 protein: CSANRDSAHEQYF

D gene: .
J gene: TRBJ2-2
V gene: TRBV10-2
clone size: .
CDR3 DNA: TGCGCCAGCGGGGGACGTACCCTGAGTGGCACCGGGGAGCTGTTTTTT
CDR3 protein: CASGGRTLSGTGELFF

D gene: TRBD1
J gene: TRBJ1-4
V gene: TRBV29-1
clone size: .
CDR3 DNA: TGCAGCGTTGGACAGGGAACTAATGAAAAACTGTTTTTT
CDR3 protein: CSVGQGTNEKLFF

D gene: .
J gene: TRBJ1-1
V gene: TRBV12-3/TRBV12-4
clone size: once
CDR3 DNA: TGTGCCAGCAGTTTAGCTGGATACACTGAAGCTTTCTTT
CDR3 protein: CASSLAGYTEAFF

D gene: .
J gene: TRBJ2-7
V gene: TRBV20-1
clone size: .
CDR3 DNA: TGCAGTGCTAGAGGGGGCTCGAACTACGAGCAGTACTTC
CDR3 protein: CSARGGSNYEQYF

D gene: .
J gene: TRBJ2-7
V gene: TRBV6-5
clone size: .
CDR3 DNA: TGTGCCAGCAGTTCCATGCGGACAGCAAGCTACGAGCAGTACTTC
CDR3 protein: CASSSMRTASYEQYF

D gene: TRBD2
J gene: TRBJ2-3
V gene: TRBV20-1
clone size: few
CDR3 DNA: TGCAGTGCTATCCTAGCGGGAGGGGTAGGCACAGATACGCAGTATTTT
CDR3 protein: CSAILAGGVGTDTQYF

D gene: .
J gene: TRBJ1-1
V gene: TRBV9
clone size: .
CDR3 DNA: TGTGCCAGCAGCGTAGGCCCGAGGGATAACACTGAAGCTTTCTTT
CDR3 protein: CASSVGPRDNTEAFF

D gene: .
J gene: TRBJ2-2
V gene: TRBV6-1
clone size: .
CDR3 DNA: TGTGCCAGCACCTCGGCGTGGGGGGAGCTGTTTTTT
CDR3 protein: CASTSAWGELFF

D gene: .
J gene: TRBJ1-2
V gene: TRBV5-1
clone size: .
CDR3 DNA: TGCGCCAGCACCCGAGGAGGGAAATGGGACTATGGCTACACCTTC
CDR3 protein: CASTRGGKWDYGYTF

D gene: .
J gene: TRBJ1-2
V gene: TRBV20-1
clone size: .
CDR3 DNA: TGCAGTGCTAGAGATCCAGGCTCAGTCTATGGCTACACCTTC
CDR3 protein: CSARDPGSVYGYTF

D gene: .
J gene: TRBJ2-5
V gene: TRBV5-5
clone size: .
CDR3 DNA: TGTGCCAGCAGCTTGGACCGGGGAGAGACCCAGTACTTC
CDR3 protein: CASSLDRGETQYF